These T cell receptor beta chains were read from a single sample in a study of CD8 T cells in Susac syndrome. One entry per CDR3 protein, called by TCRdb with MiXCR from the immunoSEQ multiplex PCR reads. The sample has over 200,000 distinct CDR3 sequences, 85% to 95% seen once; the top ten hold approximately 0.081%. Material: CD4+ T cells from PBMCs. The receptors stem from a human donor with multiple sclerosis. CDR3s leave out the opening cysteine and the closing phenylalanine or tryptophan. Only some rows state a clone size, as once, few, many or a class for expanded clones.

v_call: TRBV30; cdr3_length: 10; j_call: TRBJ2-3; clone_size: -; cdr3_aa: AWSLFADTQY
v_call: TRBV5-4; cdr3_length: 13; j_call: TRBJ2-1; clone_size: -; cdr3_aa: ASSPDSPAYNEQF
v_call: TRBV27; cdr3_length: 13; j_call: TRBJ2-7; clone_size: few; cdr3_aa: ASSLGTGSSYEQY
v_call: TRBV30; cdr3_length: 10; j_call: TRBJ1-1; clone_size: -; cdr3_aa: AWTTGSEEAF
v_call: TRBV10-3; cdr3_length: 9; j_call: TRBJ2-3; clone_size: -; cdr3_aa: AISESDTQY
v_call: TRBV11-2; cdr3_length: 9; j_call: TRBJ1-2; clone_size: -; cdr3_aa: ASSFRGGYT
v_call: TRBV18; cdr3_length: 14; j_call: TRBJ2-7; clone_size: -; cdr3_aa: ASSALPGQANYEQY
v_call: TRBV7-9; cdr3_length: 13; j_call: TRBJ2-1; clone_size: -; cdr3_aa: ASSLGGVSYNEQF
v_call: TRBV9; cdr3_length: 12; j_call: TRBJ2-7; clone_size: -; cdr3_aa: ASSGPGQAGEQY
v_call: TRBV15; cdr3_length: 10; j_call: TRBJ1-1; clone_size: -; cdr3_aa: ATSDGNTEAF
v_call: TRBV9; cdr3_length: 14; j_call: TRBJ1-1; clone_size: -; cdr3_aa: ASSPRQGPPNTEAF
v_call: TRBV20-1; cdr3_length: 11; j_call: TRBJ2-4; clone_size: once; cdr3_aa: SAPTSGVNIQY
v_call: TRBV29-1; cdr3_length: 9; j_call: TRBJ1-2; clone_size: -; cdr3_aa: SVEVGYGYT
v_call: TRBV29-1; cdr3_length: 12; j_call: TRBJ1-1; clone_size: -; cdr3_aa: SVAASGSNTEAF
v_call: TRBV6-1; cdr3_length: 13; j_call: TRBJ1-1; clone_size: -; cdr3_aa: ASSESAVLNTEAF
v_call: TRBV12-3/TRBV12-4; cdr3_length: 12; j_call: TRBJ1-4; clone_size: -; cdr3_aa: ASSSGQDNEKLF
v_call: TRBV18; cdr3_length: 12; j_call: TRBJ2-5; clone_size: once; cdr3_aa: ASSLDRGFETQY
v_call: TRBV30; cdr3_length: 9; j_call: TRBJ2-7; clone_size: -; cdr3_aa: AWGLANEQY
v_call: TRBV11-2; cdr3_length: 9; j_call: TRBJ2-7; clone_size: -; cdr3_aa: AIGGGYEQY
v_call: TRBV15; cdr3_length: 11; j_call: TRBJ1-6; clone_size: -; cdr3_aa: ATTRSYNSPLH
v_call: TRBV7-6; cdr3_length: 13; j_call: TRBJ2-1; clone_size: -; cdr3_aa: ASSLGRVGTAEQF
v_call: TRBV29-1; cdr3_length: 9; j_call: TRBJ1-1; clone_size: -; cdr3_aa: SVTVNTEAF
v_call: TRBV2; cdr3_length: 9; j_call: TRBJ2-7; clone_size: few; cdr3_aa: ASMGGYEQY
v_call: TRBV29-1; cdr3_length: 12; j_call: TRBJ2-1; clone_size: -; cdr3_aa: SVETGQSGNEQF
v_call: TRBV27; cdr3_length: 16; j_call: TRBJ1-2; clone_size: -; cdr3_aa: ASSLSPGQGPLNYGYT
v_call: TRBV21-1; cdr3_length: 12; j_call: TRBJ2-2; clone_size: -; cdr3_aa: ASSKEGRTGELF
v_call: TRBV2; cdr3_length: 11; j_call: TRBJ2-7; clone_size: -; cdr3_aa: ASSWDRDYEQY
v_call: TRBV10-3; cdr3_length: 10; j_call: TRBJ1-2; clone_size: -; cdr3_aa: AISEPGQANT